This T cell receptor (beta chain) was retrieved from a study of blood T cell repertoires in COVID-19. Turning to the study itself: COVID-19 samples from acute and convalescent phases originated in the United States, Italy and Spain. T cells, B-cell-depleted T cells, or PBMCs provided the cDNA or gDNA that served as material.

Study processing details: Amplified reference gene primers provided the basis for estimating nucleated cell counts. Assay: immunoSEQ multiplex PCR; the TCRdb copy retains only in-frame clones and omits some. That table furnishes V, J and clone size, whereas the DNA furnished D and trimming. The sample includes just over 60,000 clones, around 79% of them seen just once. The V gene's germline CDR1 is MNHEY and CDR2 SVGAGI. The CDR3 consists of 14 residues. J was trimmed by 7 bases and V by 6 bases; bases with no gene match: 10. The V gene is TRBV6-5, the J gene TRBJ2-7; the match to TRBD1 covers 9 bases. This TCR was recovered from a man aged 60-69 years with acute or convalescent COVID-19. Sequenced sample: peripheral blood. CDR3 amino acids: CASRTERTGVEQYF. The DNA of the CDR3 is TGTGCCAGCAGGACAGAGAGGACAGGGGTAGAGCAGTACTTC.